The clone carrying this TCR beta chain was counted between two and nine times. The antigen remains undetermined. The data were obtained in a study of identical twins. TCRdb reprocessed the 5' RACE reads via MiXCR and lists one record per CDR3 protein. This table holds hundreds of thousands of distinct CDR3 sequences, over 12% found once. The CDR3 sequence is 12 residues long. Looked up from germline, CDR1 is DFQATT and CDR2 is SNEGSKA (reference sequence). Trimming left V 0 bases short and J 12 bases short, with 13 bases between. Study observations and caveats: One should note that invariant MAIT and iNKT cells could partly confound zero-insertion analyses. The models systematically underestimated how much out-of-frame TCR alpha was shared in monozygotic twins. Out-of-frame beta sequences exhibited a weaker degree of excess twin sharing.

The TCR comes from a woman aged 18-30 years in good health. Sequences were obtained from memory (CD45RO+) T cells sorted from blood. The gene calls are TRBV20-1 and TRBJ2-3, with D perhaps matching TRBD2 (5 bases). CDR3 loop: CSAREVGSAQYF. CDR3 DNA sequence: TGCAGTGCTAGAGAGGTTGGTAGCGCACAGTATTTT.